Sequencing of this TCR beta chain was carried out in a study of technical replicates of blood from a handful of donors. The CDR3 runs to 12 residues. CDR1 and CDR2 (germline): SNHLY, FYNNEI. Trimming took off 3 bases at V and 12 bases at J, with 14 bases between the two ends. The method was immunoSEQ multiplex PCR; TCRdb's version includes in-frame clones alone and lacks a portion of them. The sample includes 45,000 to 65,000 clones, more than 90% of them seen just once. The rearrangement links TRBV2 to TRBJ1-2; tentatively, D is TRBD1 (6 bases). What was sequenced was PBMCs. This TCR derives from a human donor in good health. Some clones in this sample may be carry-over from other donors' samples. The chain's CDR3 is CASSDDLGANTF. CDR3 bases: TGTGCCAGCAGTGACGACCTGGGGGCTAACACCTTC.